A selection of T cell receptor beta chains follows, all from one sample in a study of blood T cells in healthy people across ages. TCRdb fed the 5' RACE reads into MiXCR, producing one record per CDR3 protein. The repertoire consists of under 2,000,000 distinct CDR3 sequences, with 40% to 55% occurring once and the leading ten covering approximately 2%. Sequencing was carried out using blood. These receptors were collected from a woman between 40 and 55 years old in good health. Both conserved end residues are part of each CDR3. D genes are given only for firm matches. A clone size is listed for some rows: how often the clone was seen (once, few, many), or a class if it is expanded.

.	TRBJ1-6	TRBD1	TRBV7-2	TGTGCCAGCAGCGACAGCTGGACAGGGGGCTCCTATAATTCACCCCTCCACTTT	CASSDSWTGGSYNSPLHF
.	TRBJ2-2	.	TRBV2	TGTGCCAGCAGTTGGGGCGGGGCGATGAACACCGGGGAGCTGTTTTTT	CASSWGGAMNTGELFF
.	TRBJ2-3	TRBD1	TRBV13	TGTGCCAGCAGCCATAGAACAGGGGACACAGATACGCAGTATTTT	CASSHRTGDTDTQYF
.	TRBJ1-6	.	TRBV4-1	TGCGCCAGCAGCCAAGAGGGGGATCCCAATTCACCCCTCCACTTT	CASSQEGDPNSPLHF
few	TRBJ2-7	.	TRBV2	TGTGCCAGCAGTGAACGGGGGACCAGCTCCTACGAGCAGTACTTC	CASSERGTSSYEQYF
.	TRBJ1-4	TRBD1	TRBV4-3	TGCGCCAGCAGCCAAGGGACAGGGTTGGGAAAACTGTTTTTT	CASSQGTGLGKLFF
.	TRBJ2-1	TRBD1	TRBV28	TGTGCCAGCAGTTTACGGGACAGGGGGTTCTTC	CASSLRDRGFF
few	TRBJ2-3	.	TRBV15	TGTGCCACCAGCAGAGATCGGGGGGCCTCAGATACGCAGTATTTT	CATSRDRGASDTQYF
few	TRBJ2-7	.	TRBV7-7	TGTGCTAGCAGCTTAGTTTGGATGGGGAGCTCCTACGAGCAGTACTTC	CASSLVWMGSSYEQYF
.	TRBJ2-3	.	TRBV20-1	TGCAGTGCTAGAGTGAAGAGATTTGCGACAGATACGCAGTATTTT	CSARVKRFATDTQYF
.	TRBJ2-3	.	TRBV5-1	TGCGCCAGCGCAGTCCCACCCACAGATACGCAGTATTTT	CASAVPPTDTQYF
.	TRBJ1-2	.	TRBV4-3	TGCGCCAGCAGCCAAGATTTTAGCTACACCTTC	CASSQDFSYTF
.	TRBJ2-5	.	TRBV5-1	TGCGCCAGCAGCGTGAGTACGGGGCTAGAGACCCAGTACTTC	CASSVSTGLETQYF
few	TRBJ2-5	TRBD1	TRBV7-2	TGTGCCAGCAGCCCTGACAGGGGACAACAAGAGACCCAGTACTTC	CASSPDRGQQETQYF
.	TRBJ1-1	TRBD1	TRBV9	TGTGCCAGCAGCGTGGGACAGGGATTGAACACTGAAGCTTTCTTT	CASSVGQGLNTEAFF
.	TRBJ2-3	TRBD2	TRBV5-1	TGCGCCAGCAGCTTGGGACTAGCGGTCGGAACTAGCACAGATACGCAGTATTTT	CASSLGLAVGTSTDTQYF
.	TRBJ2-4	.	TRBV2	TGTGCCAGCAGCCCCTCAGGGACCCAAAACATTCAGTACTTC	CASSPSGTQNIQYF
few	TRBJ2-6	TRBD2	TRBV12-3/TRBV12-4	TGTGCCAGCAGTCAGGGACTAGCTGGGGCCAACGTCCTGACTTTC	CASSQGLAGANVLTF
few	TRBJ2-5	TRBD2	TRBV20-1	TGCAGTGCTAGAGTAGGACTAGGACCGCAAGAGACCCAGTACTTC	CSARVGLGPQETQYF
.	TRBJ1-1	TRBD1	TRBV4-2	TGTGCCAGCAGCCAAGATCGGGGGACAGCTTTGGCCGCTGAAGCTTTCTTT	CASSQDRGTALAAEAFF
.	TRBJ2-1	TRBD1	TRBV6-4	TGTGCCACCACAGACAGGGTAAGGTACAATGAGCAGTTCTTC	CATTDRVRYNEQFF
few	TRBJ2-4	TRBD2	TRBV7-2	TGTGCCAGCAGCTTAGTCGGGGGGAAAAACATTCAGTACTTC	CASSLVGGKNIQYF
few	TRBJ2-7	.	TRBV27	TGTGCCAGCAGTTTTAGCGAGGGGGGCTACGAGCAGTACTTC	CASSFSEGGYEQYF
.	TRBJ2-3	TRBD1	TRBV12-3/TRBV12-4	TGTGCCAGCACTAAGGACAGGGGGCGCACAGATATGCAATATTTT	CASTKDRGRTDMQYF
.	TRBJ2-3	TRBD1	TRBV11-2	TGTGCCAGCAGCTTCGGACAGGGGCAAATGGGAGATACGCAGTATTTT	CASSFGQGQMGDTQYF
few	TRBJ2-4	.	TRBV9	TGTGCCAGCAGCGTAGCGTCATGGAGGGAGCAGTACTTC	CASSVASWREQYF
.	TRBJ2-7	.	TRBV15	TGTGCCACCAGCGGCACGACATGGGGATCCTACGAGCAGTACTTC	CATSGTTWGSYEQYF
few	TRBJ1-2	TRBD1	TRBV2	TGTGCCAGCAGTCGGACCGGGACAGGGCCCTATGGCTACACCTTC	CASSRTGTGPYGYTF
.	TRBJ2-3	.	TRBV20-1	TGCAGGGCGTGGACTGGAGATACGCAGTATTTT	CRAWTGDTQYF
.	TRBJ2-5	.	TRBV29-1	TGCAGCGTTGAAGGTCGCGCGGCGGGGGCACCCTACAATGAGCAGTACTTC	CSVEGRAAGAPYNEQYF
.	TRBJ2-1	.	TRBV7-3	TGTGCCAGCAGCTTAATGGGGGGCGCCGACAATGAGCAGTTCTTC	CASSLMGGADNEQFF
.	TRBJ1-5	.	TRBV7-2	TGTGCCAGCAGCTTAGTAGGGGCCCCCGAGCGCAATCAGCCCCAGCATTTT	CASSLVGAPERNQPQHF
.	TRBJ2-5	.	TRBV11-2	TGTGCCAGCAGCTTAGCCCCCAGGAGAGAGACCCAGTACTTC	CASSLAPRRETQYF
few	TRBJ2-5	TRBD2	TRBV7-2	TGTGCCAGCAGCCGCAGCGGGGGCACCCAAGAGACCCAGTACTTC	CASSRSGGTQETQYF
few	TRBJ2-1	TRBD2	TRBV12-3/TRBV12-4	TGTGCCAGCAGCGCCGGGACTAGCCTCGAAGGGGAGCAGTTCTTC	CASSAGTSLEGEQFF
.	TRBJ2-7	TRBD2	TRBV12-3/TRBV12-4	TGTGCCAGCAGCCTTAGCGGGGCACCTTTGATGGAGCAGTACTTC	CASSLSGAPLMEQYF
once	TRBJ1-2	.	TRBV29-1	TGCAGCGTCGAATGGGGACGGGGCCAAGGCTACACCTTC	CSVEWGRGQGYTF
.	TRBJ2-7	TRBD1	TRBV6-6	TGTGCCAGCAGTTACTCAGGGACAGGGGTGTGGGAGCAGTACTTC	CASSYSGTGVWEQYF
.	TRBJ1-2	.	TRBV7-9	TGTGCCAGCAGCCCGTCTGAACGGGGGCGCGTCTATGGCTACACCTTC	CASSPSERGRVYGYTF
few	TRBJ2-4	.	TRBV6-5	TGTGCCAGCAGTTACTCGTCGGACAGTCTAGCCAAAAACATTCAGTACTTC	CASSYSSDSLAKNIQYF
few	TRBJ2-7	TRBD1	TRBV27	TGTGCCAGCAGTTTACCGGGGACAGTGGTGTACTTC	CASSLPGTVVYF
.	TRBJ2-1	.	TRBV6-2/TRBV6-3	TGTGCCAGCAGACGAGAGGGGGAATACAATGAGCAGTTCTTC	CASRREGEYNEQFF
few	TRBJ1-2	.	TRBV4-3	TGCGCCAGCAGCCAAGTCACCACAGCTGCGTATGGCTACACCTTC	CASSQVTTAAYGYTF
.	TRBJ1-2	TRBD1	TRBV20-1	TGCAGTGCTCGCCGGGACAGGGGCGAATATGGCTACACCTTC	CSARRDRGEYGYTF
once	TRBJ2-1	TRBD2	TRBV12-3/TRBV12-4	TGTGCCAGCAGTTTAGTAGGGAGGGGTGAGCAGTTCTTC	CASSLVGRGEQFF
.	TRBJ1-2	.	TRBV25-1	TGTGCCAGCAGTGAATTACACAGGGATGGCTATACCTTC	CASSELHRDGYTF
few	TRBJ2-1	.	TRBV29-1	TGCAGCGTTGTGTCTGGCAGGGGAGGGGATGAGCAGTTCTTC	CSVVSGRGGDEQFF
.	TRBJ2-5	.	TRBV11-2	TGTGCCAGCAGCTTAGAAAGATTTCAAGAGACCCAGTACTTC	CASSLERFQETQYF
few	TRBJ2-3	.	TRBV12-3/TRBV12-4	TGTGCCAGCAGTTTAGAGGCTACTTCCCTATCCACAGATACGCAGTATTTT	CASSLEATSLSTDTQYF